This section outlines one TCR beta chain sequence together with its context. What it binds is unknown. The PCR made use of 60 Vbeta and 13 Jbeta primers. TCRdb keeps only in-frame clones here, not all; method: immunoSEQ multiplex PCR. The sample has 200,000 to 250,000 clones; approximately 80% are singletons. The data derive from a study of cytomegalovirus exposure and HLA in healthy donors. Study summary: The study placed 70% to 85% of its 398 genotyped donors in the Caucasian-associated ancestry cluster.

Study-level results: There were some V segments, including TRBV6-2 and TRBV6-3, excluded as indistinguishable. Most CMV-associated TCR beta chains were later found to appear HLA-restricted. It was in a later analysis that TCR association rates were seen to vary by HLA locus, highest for DRB1 and lowest for HLA-C.

There are 13 residues in the CDR3. V dropped 3 bases and J dropped 6; count of bases not matched to a gene: 4. Per the germline V gene, CDR1 is SGHVS and CDR2 is FQNEAQ. The sequenced sample was PBMCs. The sequence came from a middle-aged man in good health and CMV-seronegative. The chain carries TRBV7-8 and TRBJ2-7; TRBD2 matches 8 bases. The CDR3 here is CASSFLGTSEQYF. The DNA of the CDR3 is TGTGCCAGCAGCTTTCTAGGGACTAGCGAGCAGTACTTC.